Shown below are 13 T cell receptor beta chains from a single sample sequenced in a study of control samples from healthy donors and cancer patients. Assay used: immunoSEQ multiplex PCR; TCRdb lists only in-frame clones, some missing. The sample lists about 130,000 clones, 75% to 95% occurring once. Material for sequencing was blood. These receptors were obtained from a man in his forties or fifties in good health.

The rearrangement joins TRBV7-2 to TRBJ2-2; no clear D. Trimming removed 3 bases from V and 6 bases from J, with 8 bases in between. The length of the CDR3 is 13 residues. The germline CDR1 and CDR2 sequences are SGHTA and FQGNSA. Written as DNA, the CDR3 is TGTGCCAGCAGCTTTGGTTACGCCGGGGAGCTGTTTTTT. Protein sequence: CASSFGYAGELFF. The full variable domain, with the rest looked up from reference TRBV7-2 and TRBJ2-2, is GAGVSQSPSNKVTEKGKDVELRCDPISGHTALYWYRQSLGQGLEFLIYFQGNSAPDKSGLPSDRFSAERTGGSVSTLTIQRTQQEDSAVYLCASSFGYAGELFFGEGSRLTVL.

This sequence joins TRBV6-4 and TRBJ1-1; D gene ambiguous. Germline assignment: CDR1 MRHNA and CDR2 SNTAGT. V shed 5 bases and J shed 1 base, with 11 bases lying between them. The CDR3 is 14 amino acids. Written as DNA, the CDR3 is TGTGCCAGCAGTTCGGCCCCAGGGAACACTGAAGCTTTCTTT. Translation: CASSSAPGNTEAFF.

This chain connects TRBV19 to TRBJ1-3; D gene uncertain. This CDR3 region has 13 residues. V lost 5 bases, J lost 4 bases, and 9 bases lay in between. In germline, CDR1 is LNHDA, CDR2 SQIVND (reference sequence). CDR3: CASSLTRGNTIYF. CDR3 nucleotide sequence: TGTGCCAGTAGTCTTACAAGAGGAAACACCATATATTTT.

The J gene is TRBJ1-1, the V gene TRBV14; D gene uncertain. Trimming took off 1 base at V and 4 bases at J, with 13 bases between the two ends. The CDR3 runs 15 residues. The V gene's germline CDR1 is SGHDN and CDR2 FVKESK. The CDR3 here is CASSQGHPGFTEAFF. In nucleotides, the CDR3 is TGTGCCAGCAGCCAAGGGCACCCTGGGTTCACTGAAGCTTTCTTT.

This clone has just a few counts. The V gene is TRBV6-5, the J gene TRBJ1-1; D is unresolved. V lost 6 bases, J lost 3 bases, and 8 bases lay in between. The germline V gene has CDR1 MNHEY and CDR2 SVGAGI. The CDR3 is made up of 12 amino acids. In DNA, the CDR3 is TGTGCCAGCAGGGCAGGTTACACTGAAGCTTTCTTT. It encodes CASRAGYTEAFF.

The rearrangement joins TRBV7-6 to TRBJ2-2; D remains ambiguous. V was clipped by 4 bases and J by 1 base, with 10 bases between them. Germline V lookup: CDR1 SGHVS, CDR2 FNYEAQ. The CDR3 spans 15 residues. For the CDR3, the DNA is TGTGCCAGCAGCTCCAATGCGAGGAACACCGGGGAGCTGTTTTTT. Its translation is CASSSNARNTGELFF.

This clone was counted between two and nine times. The rearrangement joins TRBV19 to TRBJ1-2, with 7 bases lining up with TRBD1. This CDR3 region has 16 residues. V trimming: 8 bases; J trimming: 4 bases; junction bases outside the gene matches: 16. Germline V lookup: CDR1 LNHDA, CDR2 SQIVND (reference sequence). CDR3 in amino acids: CASRPDGTAMGYGYTF. The CDR3 nucleotides read TGTGCCAGTCGGCCCGATGGGACAGCCATGGGCTATGGCTACACCTTC.

The rearrangement links TRBV3-1 (or the pseudogene TRBV3-2) to TRBJ1-1; D is unclear. The CDR3 consists of 12 residues. V lost 4 bases to trimming and J lost 2 bases, with 5 bases between them. Germline V gene sequence: CDR1 LGHDT, CDR2 YNNKEL (reference sequence). The CDR3 reads CASSRRNTEAFF. CDR3 DNA sequence: TGTGCCAGCAGCCGAAGAAACACTGAAGCTTTCTTT.

The chain couples TRBV7-2 to TRBJ1-3; D unclear. Looked up from germline, CDR1 is SGHTA and CDR2 is FQGNSA. CDR3 length equals 14 residues. V lost 5 bases and J 0 bases, leaving 8 bases between the germline ends. CDR3 DNA: TGTGCCAGCAGCGAGCACCCCTCTGGAAACACCATATATTTT. It yields the protein CASSEHPSGNTIYF.

The chain is built from TRBV5-1 and TRBJ1-5, with a possible D match to TRBD1 (6 bases). The germline V gene encodes CDR1 SGHRS and CDR2 YFSETQ. The CDR3 is made up of 14 amino acids. V was clipped by 1 base and J by 4 bases, with 9 bases between them. The CDR3 is CASSLKGGNQPQHF. DNA of the CDR3: TGCGCCAGCAGCTTGAAGGGGGGGAATCAGCCCCAGCATTTT.

The CDR3 DNA is TGTGCCACCCTAGACACCACGAACACCGGGGAGCTGTTTTTT. It encodes CATLDTTNTGELFF. V and J are TRBV15 and TRBJ2-2; D gene uncertain. V gave up 8 bases and J gave up 0 bases, with 10 bases separating them. Germline CDR1 LNHNV, CDR2 YYDKDF (reference sequence). This CDR3 contains 14 residues.

This chain joins TRBV6-2 or TRBV6-3 and TRBJ1-4; 9 bases are shared with TRBD1. CDR1 is MNHEY and CDR2 is SVGEGT in the germline V gene. The CDR3 spans 12 residues. J lost 14 bases, V lost 5 bases, and 6 bases had no gene match. DNA for the CDR3: TGTGCCAGCAGTCACGGGACAGGGAGTCTGTTTTTT. Protein product: CASSHGTGSLFF.

The V gene is TRBV7-8, the J gene TRBJ1-1; D perhaps matches TRBD1 (6 bases). V was clipped by 1 base and J by 7 bases, with 22 bases between them. The length of the CDR3 is 17 residues. The germline V gene has CDR1 SGHVS and CDR2 FQNEAQ. The CDR3 DNA reads as TGTGCCAGCAGCTTAGATACAGGGTTAGCAGGCGGTGATGAAGCTTTCTTT. Translation gives CASSLDTGLAGGDEAFF.